This entry is about one T cell receptor (beta chain). No conserved phenylalanine or tryptophan is present at the end of the CDR3, so a read error is the likely explanation. The junction had 4 bases not matched to a gene; V was cut back by 4 bases and J by 5 bases. Per the germline V gene, CDR1 is LGHNA and CDR2 is YSLEER. This CDR3 contains 14 residues. The sample is drawn from a study of cytomegalovirus exposure and HLA in healthy donors. Overall study context: Earlier work reported approximately 110 million unique TCR beta sequences from approximately 180 million T cells.

PCR was performed using 60 Vbeta and 13 Jbeta primers. Some clones are missing from TCRdb's copy, which holds only in-frame ones; the method was immunoSEQ multiplex PCR. This sample has approximately 190,000 clones, with around 78% found just once. Each of the donors was a healthy bone marrow donor. This receptor was taken from a woman in her 30s in good health and CMV-seropositive. The chain has TRBV4-3 and TRBJ2-7; 11 positions agree with TRBD2. Input material: PBMCs. This CDR3 reads CASSPTSGTHEQYL. The CDR3 DNA reads as TGCGCCAGCAGCCCGACTAGCGGGACCCACGAGCAGTACCTC.